One T cell receptor (beta chain) is described in this entry. The antigen is unknown. This sample includes further DNA sequences coding for the same CDR3. These data come from a study of cytomegalovirus exposure and HLA in healthy donors. Looking at the study overall: The roughly 670 first-cohort repertoires and the 95 to 150 validation repertoires shared the same platform, a later analysis reported.

Clones were read by immunoSEQ multiplex PCR, and TCRdb kept only the in-frame ones, dropping some. This table holds about 140,000 clones, about 94% found once. The CDR3 is 12 amino acids. V dropped 6 bases and J dropped 5 bases, with 10 bases sitting between them. The germline V gene encodes CDR1 SNHLY and CDR2 FYNNEI. Notes on the study in general: Fewer than 200 TCR beta chains were listed as cytomegalovirus-associated. Rare TCR sequences predominated, though certain public TCRs were found in many donors.

The clonotype originates from a man younger than 30 in good health and CMV-seropositive. V gene TRBV2 combines with J gene TRBJ2-5; TRBD2 might be the D (5 bases). The sample consisted of PBMCs. CDR3 sequence (DNA): TGTGCCAGCAGCACGGGATGGGAGACCCAGTACTTC. It encodes CASSTGWETQYF.